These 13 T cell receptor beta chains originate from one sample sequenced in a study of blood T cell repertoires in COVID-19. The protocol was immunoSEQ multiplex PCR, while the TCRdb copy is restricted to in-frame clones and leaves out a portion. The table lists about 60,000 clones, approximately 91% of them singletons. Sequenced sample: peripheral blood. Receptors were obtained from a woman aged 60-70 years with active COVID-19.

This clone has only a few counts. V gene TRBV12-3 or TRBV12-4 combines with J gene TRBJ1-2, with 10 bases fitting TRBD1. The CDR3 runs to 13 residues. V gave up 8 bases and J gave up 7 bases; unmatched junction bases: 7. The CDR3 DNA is TGTGCCAGCCATTTAGGGGACAGGGGTGGCTACACCTTC. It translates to CASHLGDRGGYTF.

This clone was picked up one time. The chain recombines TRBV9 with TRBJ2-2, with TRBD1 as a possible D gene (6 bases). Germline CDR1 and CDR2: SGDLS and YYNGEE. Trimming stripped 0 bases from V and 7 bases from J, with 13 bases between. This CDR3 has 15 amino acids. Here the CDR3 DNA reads TGTGCCAGCAGCGTAGGCTGGGGGCGAAGCGGGGAGCTGTTTTTT. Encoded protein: CASSVGWGRSGELFF.

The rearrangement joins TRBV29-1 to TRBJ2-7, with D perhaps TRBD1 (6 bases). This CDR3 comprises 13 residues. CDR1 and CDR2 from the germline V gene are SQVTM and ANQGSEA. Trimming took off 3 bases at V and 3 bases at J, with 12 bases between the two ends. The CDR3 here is CSVDFQGSYEQYF. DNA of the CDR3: TGCAGCGTTGATTTCCAGGGGAGCTACGAGCAGTACTTC.

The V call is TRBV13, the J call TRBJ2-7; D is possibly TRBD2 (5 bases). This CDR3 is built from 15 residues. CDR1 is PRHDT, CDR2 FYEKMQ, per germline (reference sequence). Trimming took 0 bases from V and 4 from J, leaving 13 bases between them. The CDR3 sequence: CASSLGSKREYEQYF. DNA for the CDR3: TGTGCCAGCAGCTTAGGTTCCAAGAGGGAGTACGAGCAGTACTTC.

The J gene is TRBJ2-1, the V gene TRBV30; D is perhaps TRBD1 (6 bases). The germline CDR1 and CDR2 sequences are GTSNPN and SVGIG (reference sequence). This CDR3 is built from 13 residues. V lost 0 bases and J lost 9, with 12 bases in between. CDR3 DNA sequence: TGTGCCTGGAGTGTACTAGGGGGTGGTGAGCAGTTCTTC. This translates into CAWSVLGGGEQFF.

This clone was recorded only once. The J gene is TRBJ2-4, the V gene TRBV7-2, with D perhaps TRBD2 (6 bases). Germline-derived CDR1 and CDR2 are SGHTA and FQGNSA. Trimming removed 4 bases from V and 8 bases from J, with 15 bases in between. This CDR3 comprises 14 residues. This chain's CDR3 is CASSSGRGEDIQYF. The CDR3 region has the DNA TGTGCCAGCAGCTCGGGACGAGGGGAGGACATTCAGTACTTC.

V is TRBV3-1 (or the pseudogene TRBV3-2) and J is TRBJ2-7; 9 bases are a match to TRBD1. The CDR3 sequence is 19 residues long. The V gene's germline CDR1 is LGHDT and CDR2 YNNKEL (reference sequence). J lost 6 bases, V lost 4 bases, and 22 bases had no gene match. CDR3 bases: TGTGCCAGCAGCCTATTACTGGGACAGGGTCCCACGTTGGTCTTCGAGCAGTACTTC. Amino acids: CASSLLLGQGPTLVFEQYF.

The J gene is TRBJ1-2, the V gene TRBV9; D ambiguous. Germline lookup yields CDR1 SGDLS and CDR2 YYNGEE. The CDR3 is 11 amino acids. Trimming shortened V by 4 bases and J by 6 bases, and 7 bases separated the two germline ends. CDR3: CASSPSHGYTF. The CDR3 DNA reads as TGTGCCAGCAGCCCAAGCCATGGCTACACCTTC.

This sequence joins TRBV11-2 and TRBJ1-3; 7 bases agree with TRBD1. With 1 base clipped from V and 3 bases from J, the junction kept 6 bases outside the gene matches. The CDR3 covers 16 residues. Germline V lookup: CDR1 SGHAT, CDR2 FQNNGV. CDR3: CASSLVLGTVGNTIYF. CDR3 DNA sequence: TGTGCCAGCAGCTTAGTTTTGGGGACAGTTGGAAACACCATATATTTT.

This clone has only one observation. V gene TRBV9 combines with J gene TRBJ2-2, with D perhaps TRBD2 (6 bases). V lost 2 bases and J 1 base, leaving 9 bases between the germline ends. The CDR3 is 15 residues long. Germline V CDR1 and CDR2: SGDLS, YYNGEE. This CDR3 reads CASSVGRENTGELFF. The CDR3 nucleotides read TGTGCCAGCAGCGTGGGGCGGGAGAACACCGGGGAGCTGTTTTTT.

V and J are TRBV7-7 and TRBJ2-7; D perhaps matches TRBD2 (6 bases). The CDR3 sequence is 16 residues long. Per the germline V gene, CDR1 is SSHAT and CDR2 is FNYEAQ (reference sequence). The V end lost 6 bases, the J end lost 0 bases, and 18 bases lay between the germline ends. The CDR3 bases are TGTGCCAGCAGTCCCGGGCCGGCGGGAAGCTCCTACGAGCAGTACTTC. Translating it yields CASSPGPAGSSYEQYF.

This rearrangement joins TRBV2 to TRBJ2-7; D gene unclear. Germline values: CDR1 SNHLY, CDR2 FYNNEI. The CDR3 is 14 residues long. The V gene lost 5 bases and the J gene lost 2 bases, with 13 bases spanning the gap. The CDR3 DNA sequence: TGTGCCAGCAGTTTCGTGGCCAGTGCCTACGAGCAGTACTTC. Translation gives CASSFVASAYEQYF.

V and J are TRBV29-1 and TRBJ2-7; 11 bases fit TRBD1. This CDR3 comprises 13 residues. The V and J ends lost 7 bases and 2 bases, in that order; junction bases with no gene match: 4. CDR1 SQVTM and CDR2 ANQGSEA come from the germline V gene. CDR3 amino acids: CSAGQGVPYEQYF. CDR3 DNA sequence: TGCAGCGCGGGACAGGGGGTCCCCTACGAGCAGTACTTC.